Below, 22 T cell receptor beta chains from the same sample are listed, as sequenced in a study of blood T cell repertoires in COVID-19. Measured with immunoSEQ multiplex PCR; TCRdb has only the in-frame clones, and not every one. The sample has about 240,000 clones, roughly 79% seen once. The sequencing input was peripheral blood. These receptors came from a woman over 75 with COVID-19, enrolled during active disease.

The rearrangement uses TRBV7-8 and TRBJ2-2; TRBD2 might be the D (6 bases). The germline gives CDR1 SGHVS, CDR2 FQNEAQ. The length of the CDR3 is 18 residues. Deletions cut 2 bases from V and 4 bases from J, with 20 bases between. This CDR3 is CASSLRVNDGGRTGELFF. Here the CDR3 DNA reads TGTGCCAGCAGCTTACGAGTGAACGACGGGGGACGCACCGGGGAGCTGTTTTTT.

The chain couples TRBV6-2 or TRBV6-3 to TRBJ2-7; TRBD1 is a possible D gene (7 bases). This CDR3 spans 15 amino acids. The V gene's germline CDR1 is MNHEY and CDR2 SVGEGT. V was cut by 2 bases and J by 3 bases, with 14 bases left in between. The CDR3 DNA reads as TGTGCCAGCAGTTACGGCCAGGGGGGCGGCTACGAGCAGTACTTC. Protein product: CASSYGQGGGYEQYF.

The V gene is TRBV2, the J gene TRBJ2-1, with D unresolved. The CDR3 length is 11 residues. Germline lookup yields CDR1 SNHLY and CDR2 FYNNEI. V lost 6 bases and J lost 7, with 7 bases in between. CDR3 sequence: CASSLVNEQFF. The CDR3 region has the DNA TGTGCCAGCAGCTTAGTAAATGAGCAGTTCTTC.

The chain combines TRBV2 with TRBJ2-7, with D possibly being TRBD2 (6 bases). Per the germline V gene, CDR1 is SNHLY and CDR2 is FYNNEI. This CDR3 contains 14 residues. Trimming stripped 4 bases from V and 1 base from J, with 11 bases between. CDR3 loop: CASSGRDLSYEQYF. CDR3 bases: TGTGCCAGCAGTGGCCGGGACTTATCCTACGAGCAGTACTTC.

The V call is TRBV28, the J call TRBJ2-5, with TRBD2 as a possible D gene (6 bases). Germline loops: CDR1 MDHEN, CDR2 SYDVKM. This CDR3 is built from 16 residues. Trimming left V 5 bases short and J 5 bases short, with 21 bases between. The CDR3 is CASSPPLGTFIETQYF. In DNA form, the CDR3 reads TGTGCCAGCAGTCCCCCCCTCGGGACTTTTATTGAGACCCAGTACTTC.

The chain recombines TRBV5-1 with TRBJ1-1, with no clear D. The length of the CDR3 is 15 residues. CDR1 and CDR2 (germline): SGHRS, YFSETQ. V lost 2 bases and J 1 base, leaving 12 bases between the germline ends. The CDR3 DNA is TGCGCCAGCAGCTTACCCTCGGGTAAGAACACTGAAGCTTTCTTT. This codes for CASSLPSGKNTEAFF. The variable domain in full, completed from reference TRBV5-1 and TRBJ1-1, reads KAGVTQTPRYLIKTRGQQVTLSCSPISGHRSVSWYQQTPGQGLQFLFEYFSETQRNKGNFPGRFSGRQFSNSRSEMNVSTLELGDSALYLCASSLPSGKNTEAFFGQGTRLTVV.

The J gene is TRBJ2-1, the V gene TRBV9; 9 bases line up with TRBD1. CDR1 SGDLS and CDR2 YYNGEE come from the germline V gene. The V segment lost 4 bases and the J segment 2 bases; nucleotides outside the gene matches: 7. This CDR3 comprises 16 residues. The chain's CDR3 is CASSPPGQGPYNEQFF. As DNA, the CDR3 is TGTGCCAGCAGCCCCCCAGGACAGGGGCCCTACAATGAGCAGTTCTTC.

The gene calls are TRBV28 and TRBJ1-1; no clear D. V lost 8 bases and J lost 4, with 14 bases in between. The germline gives CDR1 MDHEN, CDR2 SYDVKM. The CDR3 length is 13 residues. CDR3 nucleotides: TGTGCCAGCTCTCGTAGCCCGACCACTGAAGCTTTCTTT. Protein sequence: CASSRSPTTEAFF.

The CDR3 DNA reads TGTGCCAGCAGCGTAGTAGGCCAGGGCTTCTACAATGAGCAGTTCTTC. It codes for CASSVVGQGFYNEQFF. V usage is TRBV9 and J usage is TRBJ2-1; a possible D gene is TRBD1 (5 bases). The V gene lost 0 bases and the J gene lost 3 bases, with 13 bases spanning the gap. The CDR3 totals 16 residues. Germline values: CDR1 SGDLS, CDR2 YYNGEE.

V usage is TRBV7-2 and J usage is TRBJ1-2, with a possible D match to TRBD1 (6 bases). Germline CDR1 reads SGHTA; CDR2 reads FQGNSA. CDR3 length: 15 residues. With 0 bases removed from V and 8 bases from J, the gap between germline ends came to 16 bases. CDR3 protein: CASSLAGKGGNGYTF. DNA for the CDR3: TGTGCCAGCAGCTTAGCGGGGAAGGGGGGGAACGGCTACACCTTC.

The V and J genes are TRBV27 and TRBJ2-3; 8 bases line up with TRBD1. CDR1 MNHEY and CDR2 SMNVEV come from the germline V gene (reference sequence). V trimming: 3 bases; J trimming: 3 bases; junction bases outside the gene matches: 8. This CDR3 is built from 16 residues. The CDR3 DNA follows: TGTGCCAGCAGTTTCTACACAGGGGGTACAACAGATACGCAGTATTTT. It specifies CASSFYTGGTTDTQYF.

V and J are TRBV28 and TRBJ2-7; the D is unclear. The germline gives CDR1 MDHEN, CDR2 SYDVKM. CDR3 size: 12 residues. The ends were cut back, 6 bases at V and 6 bases at J, with 12 bases in the middle. The CDR3 coding sequence is TGTGCCAGCAGCCCGGTGTTCTCCGAGCAGTACTTC. Its protein product is CASSPVFSEQYF.

This chain uses TRBV6-4 with TRBJ2-1; TRBD2 agrees at 7 bases. Looked up from germline, CDR1 is MRHNA and CDR2 is SNTAGT. The CDR3 runs 13 residues. V shed 8 bases and J 9 bases; nucleotides not matched to a gene: 10. CDR3 region: CASGGGGNGEQFF. Written as DNA, the CDR3 is TGTGCCAGCGGAGGCGGGGGAAACGGTGAGCAGTTCTTC.

The chain couples TRBV6-5 to TRBJ1-5; no reliable D call. V lost 6 bases, J lost 1 base, and 13 bases lay in between. Germline V gives CDR1 MNHEY, CDR2 SVGAGI. The CDR3 has 15 amino acids. This CDR3 reads CASRLSWRSNQPQHF. The CDR3 DNA reads as TGTGCCAGCAGGCTGAGTTGGAGGAGCAATCAGCCCCAGCATTTT.

This clone was recorded once. The chain joins TRBV15 to TRBJ2-7, with 7 nucleotides matching TRBD1. Germline CDR1 LNHNV, CDR2 YYDKDF (reference sequence). The V gene end was trimmed by 5 bases and the J gene end by 5 bases; junction bases not matched to a gene: 12. The CDR3 sequence is 15 residues long. The CDR3 DNA sequence: TGTGCCACCAGCCCTCAGGGGGTTCAAGGGGACGAGCAGTACTTC. Translating it yields CATSPQGVQGDEQYF. The full variable domain, rest sourced from reference TRBV15 and TRBJ2-7, is DAMVIQNPRYQVTQFGKPVTLSCSQTLNHNVMYWYQQKSSQAPKLLFHYYDKDFNNEADTPDNFQSRRPNTSFCFLDIRSPGLGDTAMYLCATSPQGVQGDEQYFGPGTRLTVT.

The chain links TRBV6-1 to TRBJ2-7; tentative D call: TRBD1 (6 bases). Trimming took off 3 bases at V and 6 bases at J, with 18 bases between the two ends. Germline V lookup: CDR1 MNHNS, CDR2 SASEGT. The CDR3 covers 15 residues. This CDR3 is CASSDQPGAPSEQYF. CDR3 coding DNA: TGTGCCAGCAGTGATCAGCCAGGGGCGCCCTCCGAGCAGTACTTC.

The chain combines TRBV5-4 with TRBJ2-1; 13 bases match TRBD2. CDR1 and CDR2 (germline): SGHNT, YYREEE (reference sequence). The CDR3 is 16 residues long. Trimming at V came to 4 bases and at J to 5 bases, leaving 6 bases not matched to a gene. CDR3 in DNA: TGTGCCAGCAGCCCTTTACTAGCGGGGGGGCACAATGAGCAGTTCTTC. This translates into CASSPLLAGGHNEQFF.

The chain joins TRBV7-2 to TRBJ2-1; 8 bases map to TRBD1. Trimming removed 7 bases from V and 2 bases from J; junction bases left unmatched: 7. Germline-derived CDR1 and CDR2 are SGHTA and FQGNSA. The CDR3 has 15 residues. CDR3 loop: CASTPGGAPYNEQFF. The CDR3 DNA reads as TGTGCCAGCACCCCAGGGGGCGCCCCCTACAATGAGCAGTTCTTC.

V is TRBV24-1 and J is TRBJ1-5; 10 bases agree with TRBD1. V was pared by 9 bases and J by 6 bases, with 4 bases of the junction left unmatched. Germline values: CDR1 KGHDR, CDR2 SFDVKD. CDR3 size: 13 residues. The CDR3 here is CATPDRGPQPQHF. In DNA, the CDR3 is TGTGCCACCCCAGACAGGGGGCCTCAGCCCCAGCATTTT.

The chain employs TRBV6-2 or TRBV6-3 and TRBJ2-1, with D possibly TRBD1 on 6 matching bases. The germline V gene encodes CDR1 MNHEY and CDR2 SVGEGT. The CDR3 loop spans 16 amino acids. Trimming cost V 2 bases and J 2 bases, with 13 bases left between them. The CDR3 nucleotides are TGTGCCAGCAGTTACGTGGGGGCGAAGGCCTACAATGAGCAGTTCTTC. It yields the protein CASSYVGAKAYNEQFF.

V gene TRBV5-1 combines with J gene TRBJ2-6; D gene uncertain. CDR1 and CDR2 from the germline V gene are SGHRS and YFSETQ. V was pared by 1 base and J by 3 bases, with 8 bases between. The CDR3 runs 15 residues. For the CDR3, the DNA is TGCGCCAGCAGCTTGCGGGTTGATGGGGCCAACGTCCTGACTTTC. Its translation: CASSLRVDGANVLTF.

The V gene is TRBV7-2, the J gene TRBJ2-3; 7 nucleotides agree with TRBD2. This CDR3 comprises 15 residues. V lost 1 base, J lost 6 bases, and 7 bases stayed unmatched. Germline-derived CDR1 and CDR2 are SGHTA and FQGNSA. The DNA for the CDR3 is TGTGCCAGCAGCTTAGGGGCGGGAGTAGATGATACGCAGTATTTT. Its translation is CASSLGAGVDDTQYF. Using reference TRBV7-2 and TRBJ2-3 for the parts outside the CDR3, the full variable domain is GAGVSQSPSNKVTEKGKDVELRCDPISGHTALYWYRQSLGQGLEFLIYFQGNSAPDKSGLPSDRFSAERTGGSVSTLTIQRTQQEDSAVYLCASSLGAGVDDTQYFGPGTRLTVL.